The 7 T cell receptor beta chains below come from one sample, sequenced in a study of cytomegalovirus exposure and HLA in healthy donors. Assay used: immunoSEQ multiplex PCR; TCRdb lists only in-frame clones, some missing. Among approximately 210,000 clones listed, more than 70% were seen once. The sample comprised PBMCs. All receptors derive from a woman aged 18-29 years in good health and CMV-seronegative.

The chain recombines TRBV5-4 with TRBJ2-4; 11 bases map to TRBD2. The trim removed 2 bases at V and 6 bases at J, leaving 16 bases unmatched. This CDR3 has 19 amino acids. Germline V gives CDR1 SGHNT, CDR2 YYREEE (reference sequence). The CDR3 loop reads CASSLGLAGGPVGLNIQYF. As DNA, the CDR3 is TGTGCCAGCAGCTTAGGATTAGCGGGAGGGCCGGTTGGCTTAAACATTCAGTACTTC.

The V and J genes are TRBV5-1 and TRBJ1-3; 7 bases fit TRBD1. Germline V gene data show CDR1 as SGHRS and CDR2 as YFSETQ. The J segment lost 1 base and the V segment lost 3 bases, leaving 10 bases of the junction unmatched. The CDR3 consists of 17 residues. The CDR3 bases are TGCGCCAGCAGCTGGATCGGGGTGACAGGGTCTGGAAACACCATATATTTT. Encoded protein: CASSWIGVTGSGNTIYF.

The CDR3 loop is CASSRVYGVTDTQYF. In DNA, the CDR3 is TGTGCCAGCAGCCGAGTCTACGGGGTCACAGATACGCAGTATTTT. The genes are TRBV11-3 and TRBJ2-3, with D possibly being TRBD2 (5 bases). This CDR3 comprises 15 residues. V lost 5 bases to trimming and J lost 2 bases, with 14 bases between them. The germline V gene has CDR1 SGHNT and CDR2 YENEEA.

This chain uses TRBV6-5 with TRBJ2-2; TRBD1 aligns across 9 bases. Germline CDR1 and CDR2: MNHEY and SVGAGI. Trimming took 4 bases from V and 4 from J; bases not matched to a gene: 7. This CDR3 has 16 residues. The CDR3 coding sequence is TGTGCCAGCAGTTTTTCCGGGACAGGGCGCACCGGGGAGCTGTTTTTT. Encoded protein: CASSFSGTGRTGELFF.

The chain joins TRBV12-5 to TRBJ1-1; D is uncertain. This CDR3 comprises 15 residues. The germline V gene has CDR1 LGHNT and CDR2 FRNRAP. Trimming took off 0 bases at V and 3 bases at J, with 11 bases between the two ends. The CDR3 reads CASGLVEAADTEAFF. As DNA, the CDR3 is TGTGCTAGTGGTTTGGTAGAGGCGGCGGACACTGAAGCTTTCTTT.

The CDR3 protein is CASLEVAGQASYNSPLHF. The DNA of the CDR3 is TGTGCCAGCTTGGAAGTTGCGGGTCAGGCGTCCTATAATTCACCCCTCCACTTT. The chain links TRBV7-9 to TRBJ1-6; no firm D call. Germline CDR1 reads SEHNR; CDR2 reads FQNEAQ (reference sequence). The CDR3 length is 18 residues. Trimming removed 8 bases at V and 1 base at J, with 21 bases between.

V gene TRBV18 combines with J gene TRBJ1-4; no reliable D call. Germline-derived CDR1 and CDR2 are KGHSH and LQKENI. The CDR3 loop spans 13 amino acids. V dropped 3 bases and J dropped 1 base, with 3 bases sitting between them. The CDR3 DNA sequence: TGTGCCAGCTCACCCGGAACTAATGAAAAACTGTTTTTT. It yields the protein CASSPGTNEKLFF. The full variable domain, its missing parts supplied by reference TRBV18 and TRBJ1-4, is NAGVMQNPRHLVRRRGQEARLRCSPMKGHSHVYWYRQLPEEGLKFMVYLQKENIIDESGMPKERFSAEFPKEGPSILRIQQVVRGDSAAYFCASSPGTNEKLFFGSGTQLSVL.